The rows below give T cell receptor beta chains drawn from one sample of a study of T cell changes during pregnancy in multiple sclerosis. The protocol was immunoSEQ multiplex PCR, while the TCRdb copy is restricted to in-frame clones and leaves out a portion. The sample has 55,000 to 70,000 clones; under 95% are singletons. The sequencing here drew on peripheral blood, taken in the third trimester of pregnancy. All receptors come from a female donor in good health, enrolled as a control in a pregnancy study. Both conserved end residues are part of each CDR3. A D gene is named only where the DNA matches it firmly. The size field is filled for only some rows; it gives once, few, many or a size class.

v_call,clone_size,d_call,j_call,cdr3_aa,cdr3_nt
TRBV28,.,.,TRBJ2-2,CASFHQWGELFF,TGTGCCAGCTTTCACCAGTGGGGGGAGCTGTTTTTT
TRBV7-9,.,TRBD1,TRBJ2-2,CASSRRQGPNTGELFF,TGTGCCAGCAGCCGGCGACAGGGGCCGAACACCGGGGAGCTGTTTTTT
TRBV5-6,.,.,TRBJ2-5,CASSLDSQETQYF,TGTGCCAGCAGCTTGGACAGCCAAGAGACCCAGTACTTC
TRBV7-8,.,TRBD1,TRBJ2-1,CASSVQGFNEQFF,TGTGCCAGCAGCGTACAGGGGTTCAATGAGCAGTTCTTC
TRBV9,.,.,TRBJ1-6,CASSVAQGRPLHF,TGTGCCAGCAGCGTAGCGCAGGGAAGACCCCTCCACTTT
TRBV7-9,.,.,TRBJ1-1,CASSQEGRVAEAFF,TGTGCCAGCAGCCAAGAGGGTCGGGTAGCTGAAGCTTTCTTT
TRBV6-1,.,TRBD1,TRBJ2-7,CASSDPWTGGGEQYF,TGTGCCAGCAGTGACCCATGGACAGGGGGCGGGGAGCAGTACTTC
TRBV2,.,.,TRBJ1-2,CASKAQTGTNYGYTF,TGTGCCAGCAAGGCCCAGACAGGAACTAACTATGGCTACACCTTC
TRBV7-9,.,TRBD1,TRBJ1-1,CASSFHRGLTEAFF,TGTGCCAGCAGCTTCCACAGGGGGCTTACTGAAGCTTTCTTT
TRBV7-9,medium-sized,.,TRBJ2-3,CASSLSGSSTDTQYF,TGTGCCAGCAGCTTATCGGGGTCCAGCACAGATACGCAGTATTTT
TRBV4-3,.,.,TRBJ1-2,CASSLGRGNGYTF,TGCGCCAGCAGCCTAGGGAGGGGAAATGGCTACACCTTC
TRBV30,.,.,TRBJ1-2,CAWTHRHIYGYTF,TGTGCCTGGACACACAGACACATCTATGGCTACACCTTC
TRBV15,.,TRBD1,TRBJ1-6,CATSRGTGRSSPLHF,TGTGCCACCAGCAGGGGGACAGGGCGGAGTTCACCCCTCCACTTT
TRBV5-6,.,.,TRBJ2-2,CASSLLGRSNGELFF,TGTGCCAGCAGCTTGCTCGGCAGGTCAAACGGGGAGCTGTTTTTT
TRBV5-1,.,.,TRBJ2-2,CASSSGDLMIGGELFF,TGCGCCAGCAGCTCCGGTGATTTAATGATTGGCGGGGAGCTGTTTTTT
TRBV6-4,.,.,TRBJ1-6,CASSASGNSPLHF,TGTGCCAGCAGCGCGTCGGGAAATTCACCCCTCCACTTT
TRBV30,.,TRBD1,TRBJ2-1,CAWSEGAGNEQFF,TGTGCCTGGAGTGAGGGGGCCGGGAATGAGCAGTTCTTC
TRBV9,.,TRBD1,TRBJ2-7,CASSVEDRFYEQYF,TGTGCCAGCAGCGTAGAGGACAGGTTCTACGAGCAGTACTTC
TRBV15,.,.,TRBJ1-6,CATSRLEPGSPLHF,TGTGCCACCAGCAGATTGGAACCCGGGTCACCCCTCCACTTT